The entry below gives a single TCR beta chain sequence along with its context. Authors' processing steps: Nucleated cell counts were estimated from reference gene primer amplification. Using immunoSEQ multiplex PCR, the repertoire was profiled, and TCRdb retains in-frame clones only, with some absent. V, J and clone size derive from that table, while D and trimming were established from the DNA sequence. The table shows about 140,000 clones, with roughly 86% occurring only once. The study drew participants aged about 18 to 90 years from 20 to 30 US areas. Membership in each cohort depended on participant-reported clinical history. Trimming took 2 bases from V and 3 from J, leaving 17 bases between them. The CDR3 loop spans 16 amino acids. The data were taken from a study of blood T cell repertoires in COVID-19. The wider study: Samples representing acute and convalescent COVID-19 were sourced from the United States, Italy and Spain.

The rearrangement joins TRBV23-1 to TRBJ2-7, with D perhaps matching TRBD1 (5 bases). TRBV23-1 is placed among ORFs of uncertain function. The sequenced sample was PBMCs or T cells enriched from blood (not recorded which). The TCR comes from a woman between 45 and 60 years old with acute COVID-19. Written as DNA, the CDR3 is TGCGCCAGCAGTCAACGACAGCCGCAGGGCTACTACGAGCAGTACTTC. This encodes CASSQRQPQGYYEQYF.